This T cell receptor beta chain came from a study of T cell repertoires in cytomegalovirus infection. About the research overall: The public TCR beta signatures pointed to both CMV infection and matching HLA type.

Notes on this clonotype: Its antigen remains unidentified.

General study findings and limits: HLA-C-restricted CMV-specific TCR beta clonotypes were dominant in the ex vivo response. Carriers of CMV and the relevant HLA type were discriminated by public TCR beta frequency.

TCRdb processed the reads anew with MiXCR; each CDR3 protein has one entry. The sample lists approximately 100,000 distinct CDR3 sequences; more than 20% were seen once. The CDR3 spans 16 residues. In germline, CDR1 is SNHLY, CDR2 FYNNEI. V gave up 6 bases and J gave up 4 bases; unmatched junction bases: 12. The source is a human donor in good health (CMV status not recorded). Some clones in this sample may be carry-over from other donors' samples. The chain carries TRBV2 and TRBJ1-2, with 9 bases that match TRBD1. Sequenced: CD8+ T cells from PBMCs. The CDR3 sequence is CASSPTGTGTSYGYTF. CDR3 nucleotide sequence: TGTGCCAGCAGCCCCACCGGGACAGGGACGTCCTATGGCTACACCTTC. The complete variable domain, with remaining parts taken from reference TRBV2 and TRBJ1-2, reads EPEVTQTPSHQVTQMGQEVILRCVPISNHLYFYWYRQILGQKVEFLVSFYNNEISEKSEIFDDQFSVERPDGSNFTLKIRSTKLEDSAMYFCASSPTGTGTSYGYTFGSGTRLTVV.